The rows below give T cell receptor beta chains drawn from one sample of a study of PD-1 blockade in classical Hodgkin lymphoma. Profiling relied on immunoSEQ multiplex PCR, and the TCRdb table lists in-frame clones only, not all of them. The top ten hold roughly 17% of the sample, which has about 30,000 clones, 81% seen once. The sequenced sample was peripheral blood mononuclear cells (PBMCs), obtained before the fourth cycle of nivolumab. These receptors were collected from a human donor with classical Hodgkin lymphoma. The CDR3 runs from the conserved cysteine through the conserved F or W. Fields, in order: V gene, J gene, CDR3 protein.

v_gene: TRBV7-2; j_gene: TRBJ2-1; CDR3aa: CASSFRGGNEQFF
v_gene: TRBV19; j_gene: TRBJ1-5; CDR3aa: CASSSPTRGNQPQHF
v_gene: TRBV27; j_gene: TRBJ2-1; CDR3aa: CASSLSRLSSYNEQFF
v_gene: TRBV2; j_gene: TRBJ2-5; CDR3aa: CASSENGRAQYF
v_gene: TRBV11-3; j_gene: TRBJ2-3; CDR3aa: CASSLGAGGLGLSDTQYF
v_gene: TRBV2; j_gene: TRBJ2-2; CDR3aa: CASSVWGTTGELFF
v_gene: TRBV19; j_gene: TRBJ1-5; CDR3aa: CASSIRVGQPQHF
v_gene: TRBV7-6; j_gene: TRBJ2-3; CDR3aa: CASSLVLLSGRTDTQYF
v_gene: TRBV5-4; j_gene: TRBJ1-1; CDR3aa: CASRVKGQLNTEAFF
v_gene: TRBV2; j_gene: TRBJ2-7; CDR3aa: CASSLGVYEQYF
v_gene: TRBV4-2; j_gene: TRBJ2-7; CDR3aa: CASSLGLSGSYEQYF
v_gene: TRBV5-1; j_gene: TRBJ1-4; CDR3aa: CASSLGGAKGEKLFF
v_gene: TRBV6-1; j_gene: TRBJ1-2; CDR3aa: CASIERALRGYTF
v_gene: TRBV2; j_gene: TRBJ1-1; CDR3aa: CASRSQGSTEAFF
v_gene: TRBV6-1; j_gene: TRBJ1-2; CDR3aa: CASSEDTGQTYGYTF
v_gene: TRBV7-2; j_gene: TRBJ2-1; CDR3aa: CASSLGSGGSGEQFF
v_gene: TRBV9; j_gene: TRBJ1-1; CDR3aa: CASSVGGLGTEAFF
v_gene: TRBV7-6; j_gene: TRBJ1-3; CDR3aa: CASSLGDGRRLWRNTIYF
v_gene: TRBV9; j_gene: TRBJ1-2; CDR3aa: CASSLGPPNPGYTF
v_gene: TRBV28; j_gene: TRBJ2-2; CDR3aa: CASRASLDSNTGELFF
v_gene: TRBV7-9; j_gene: TRBJ2-7; CDR3aa: CASSPRNALVSEQYF
v_gene: TRBV27; j_gene: TRBJ1-1; CDR3aa: CASSLYRTTEAFF
v_gene: TRBV7-9; j_gene: TRBJ2-1; CDR3aa: CASSSRGASGRQFF
v_gene: TRBV29-1; j_gene: TRBJ2-1; CDR3aa: CSVERTWNEQFF
v_gene: TRBV5-4; j_gene: TRBJ2-7; CDR3aa: CASSSAESGLAGNEQYF
v_gene: TRBV30; j_gene: TRBJ1-3; CDR3aa: CAWSLMGGNTIYF
v_gene: TRBV9; j_gene: TRBJ2-3; CDR3aa: CASSAEPTSTDTQYF
v_gene: TRBV6-5; j_gene: TRBJ2-3; CDR3aa: CASSFRGGLTDTQYF
v_gene: TRBV18; j_gene: TRBJ2-5; CDR3aa: CASSPPETRRWETQYF
v_gene: TRBV5-1; j_gene: TRBJ2-1; CDR3aa: CASSQDSSNSGQFF
v_gene: TRBV7-8; j_gene: TRBJ2-1; CDR3aa: CASSTAGQSYNEQFF
v_gene: TRBV11-2; j_gene: TRBJ1-5; CDR3aa: CASSFSPGSNQPQHF
v_gene: TRBV5-4; j_gene: TRBJ2-1; CDR3aa: CASSSWTSGRAGNEQFF
v_gene: TRBV5-6; j_gene: TRBJ2-1; CDR3aa: CASRKGQVLQLQSEQFF